The present TCR beta chain was sequenced within a study of early T cells in non-severe SARS-CoV-2 infection. This CDR3 has 15 residues. Germline lookup yields CDR1 SQVTM and CDR2 ANQGSEA. V lost 7 bases and J 4 bases, leaving 22 bases between the germline ends. Ten or more counts support this clonotype. Antigen unknown. Researchers tagged individual cDNA molecules with unique molecular identifiers. TCRdb itself ran the 5' RACE reads through MiXCR, one entry per CDR3 protein. The sample records roughly 50,000 distinct CDR3 sequences, 8% to 10% being singletons. Findings of the study overall: Clonotype matching in VDJdb favored anti-spike CD8 responses and did not capture private and CD4 specificities.

This chain joins TRBV29-1 and TRBJ1-2, with D hard to call. The sample taken for sequencing was whole blood. The TCR was taken from an adult who was a healthcare worker with PCR-confirmed SARS-CoV-2 infection or an uninfected control (not recorded which). The CDR3 DNA sequence: TGCAGCGATGATGATCGGGCTGCGGAAAGCTATGGCTACACCTTC. Translation: CSDDDRAAESYGYTF. The whole variable domain, filled in from reference TRBV29-1 and TRBJ1-2, reads SAVISQKPSRDICQRGTSLTIQCQVDSQVTMMFWYRQQPGQSLTLIATANQGSEATYESGFVIDKFPISRPNLTFSTLTVSNMSPEDSSIYLCSDDDRAAESYGYTFGSGTRLTVV.